This T cell receptor beta chain appears in the sequencing data of a study of shared clonotypes between healthy human individuals. Regarding the study as a whole: Read depth was anticipated to influence clonotype sharing among donors.

Replicate PCRs run on sorted subsets employed 200 ng DNA, 30,000 to 35,000 T cell genomes. Here immunoSEQ multiplex PCR was the method, and the copy in TCRdb shows in-frame clones only, minus some. The sample lists about 580,000 clones; roughly 98% were seen once. Germline lookup yields CDR1 SGDLS and CDR2 YYNGEE. The V gene lost 3 bases and the J gene lost 4 bases, with 6 bases spanning the gap. The CDR3 spans 12 residues. Naive CD8 isolation took CD45RO-negative cells positively selected for CCR7 and excluded terminally differentiated effector memory CD45RA+ cells. As concerns this clone: Antigen: not known.

The V and J genes are TRBV9 and TRBJ2-3; D not certain. This clonotype was sampled from a man younger than 45 in good health. Sequenced input: naive CD8+ T cells sorted from blood. Here the CDR3 reads CASSAAPDTQYF. The CDR3 nucleotides are TGTGCCAGCAGCGCAGCACCAGATACGCAGTATTTT.